The 19 T cell receptor beta chains below were found in one sample sequenced in a study of shared clonotypes between healthy human individuals. TCRdb's copy holds only in-frame clones and misses some; the assay was immunoSEQ multiplex PCR. The sample consists of about 2.1 million clones, roughly 95% of them appearing once. The naive CD8 subset, CD45RO-negative cells positively selected for CCR7, excluded terminally differentiated effector memory CD45RA+ cells. Sequencing used naive CD8+ T cells from PBMCs. These TCRs come from a man between 18 and 29 years old in good health. Some clones in this sample may be carry-over from other donors' samples.

This clone came up a few times. The chain uses TRBV14 and TRBJ1-2; no reliable D call. The CDR3 extends over 12 amino acids. Trimming shortened V by 1 base and J by 5 bases, and 5 bases separated the two germline ends. CDR1 is SGHDN and CDR2 is FVKESK in the germline V gene. DNA for the CDR3: TGTGCCAGCAGCCAAGTATCTTATGGCTACACCTTC. Amino acid sequence: CASSQVSYGYTF.

J is TRBJ2-7 and V is TRBV28; 7 nucleotides match TRBD1. Germline values: CDR1 MDHEN, CDR2 SYDVKM. The CDR3 consists of 16 residues. V shed 5 bases and J 4 bases; nucleotides not matched to a gene: 14. In nucleotides, the CDR3 is TGTGCCAGCAGTCCTTACAGGGGAGTAGGTCTGTACGAGCAGTACTTC. Its protein product is CASSPYRGVGLYEQYF.

The chain joins TRBV6-1 to TRBJ2-7; tentative D call: TRBD2 (6 bases). Germline V gene lookup returns CDR1 MNHNS and CDR2 SASEGT. Trimming cost V 2 bases and J 2 bases, with 13 bases left between them. The length of the CDR3 is 15 residues. This CDR3 reads CASSEWRGIPYEQYF. CDR3 coding DNA: TGTGCCAGCAGTGAATGGCGCGGGATACCCTACGAGCAGTACTTC.

This sequence joins TRBV5-6 and TRBJ2-3; D is tentatively TRBD1 or TRBD2 (5 bases each). The CDR3 covers 17 residues. In germline, CDR1 is SGHDT, CDR2 YYEEEE. V lost 4 bases and J lost 3, with 21 bases in between. CDR3: CASSIRMGRRITDTQYF. CDR3 nucleotides: TGTGCCAGCAGCATTCGTATGGGGCGGAGGATTACAGATACGCAGTATTTT.

The V gene is TRBV11-2, the J gene TRBJ2-5; TRBD2 aligns across 14 bases. V dropped 5 bases and J dropped 4; count of bases not matched to a gene: 9. The CDR3 contains 17 residues. In germline, CDR1 is SGHAT, CDR2 FQNNGV. CDR3 coding DNA: TGTGCCAGCAGCCTTGGTGGGACTAGCGGGAGTTTAGAGACCCAGTACTTC. Translating it yields CASSLGGTSGSLETQYF.

This clone was found a few times. This chain uses TRBV5-6 with TRBJ1-1, with 7 bases that match TRBD1. V lost 3 bases, J lost 0 bases, and 8 bases stayed unmatched. This CDR3 is 16 amino acids long. Germline CDR1 is SGHDT and CDR2 is YYEEEE. CDR3 residues: CASSSDREFMNTEAFF. DNA for the CDR3: TGTGCCAGCAGCTCTGACAGGGAATTTATGAACACTGAAGCTTTCTTT. Combining the CDR3 with reference TRBV5-6 and TRBJ1-1 gives the whole variable domain DAGVTQSPTHLIKTRGQQVTLRCSPKSGHDTVSWYQQALGQGPQFIFQYYEEEERQRGNFPDRFSGHQFPNYSSELNVNALLLGDSALYLCASSSDREFMNTEAFFGQGTRLTVV.

V gene TRBV11-2 combines with J gene TRBJ2-1, with 11 bases matching TRBD2. CDR1 is SGHAT, CDR2 FQNNGV, per germline. The CDR3 consists of 18 residues. V was clipped by 5 bases and J by 3 bases; unmatched bases: 12. Here the CDR3 reads CASSPHRLAGPYYNEQFF. CDR3 nucleotide sequence: TGTGCCAGCAGCCCACACCGACTAGCGGGACCCTACTACAATGAGCAGTTCTTC. Based on the CDR3 plus reference TRBV11-2 and TRBJ2-1, the full variable domain is EAGVAQSPRYKIIEKRQSVAFWCNPISGHATLYWYQQILGQGPKLLIQFQNNGVVDDSQLPKDRFSAERLKGVDSTLKIQPAKLEDSAVYLCASSPHRLAGPYYNEQFFGPGTRLTVL.

This chain uses TRBV7-2 with TRBJ1-1; a possible D gene is TRBD1 (6 bases). The germline V and J ends were trimmed by 4 bases and 0 bases, with 9 bases remaining between them. CDR3 size: 14 residues. CDR1 is SGHTA, CDR2 FQGNSA, per germline. The CDR3, as DNA: TGTGCCAGCAGCTCCGCAGGGGTGAACACTGAAGCTTTCTTT. Residues: CASSSAGVNTEAFF.

As for this clone: The same CDR3 arises from other DNA sequences in this sample as well. The chain recombines TRBV5-6 with TRBJ1-1; D is ambiguous. The CDR3 is 11 amino acids. With 2 bases removed from V and 4 bases from J, the gap between germline ends came to 3 bases. Germline V gene data show CDR1 as SGHDT and CDR2 as YYEEEE. The CDR3 protein is CASSLATEAFF. The CDR3 nucleotides read TGTGCCAGCAGCTTAGCCACTGAAGCTTTCTTT.

The rearrangement uses TRBV7-3 and TRBJ2-2; 7 bases fit TRBD1. V lost 5 bases to trimming and J lost 1 base; unmatched junction nucleotides: 7. CDR3 length: 16 amino acids. Germline CDR1 SGHTA, CDR2 FQGTGA. The CDR3 DNA sequence: TGTGCCAGCAGCGACCGACAGGGCCAGAACACCGGGGAGCTGTTTTTT. Encoded protein: CASSDRQGQNTGELFF.

DNA for the CDR3: TGTGCCAGCAGCGCCAACCTAGCGGCAGGCACAGATACGCAGTATTTT. It encodes CASSANLAAGTDTQYF. The rearrangement joins TRBV9 to TRBJ2-3; 7 nucleotides match TRBD2. Trimming cost V 3 bases and J 1 base; bases outside gene matches: 8. CDR1 is SGDLS and CDR2 is YYNGEE in the germline V gene. There are 16 residues in the CDR3.

The chain uses TRBV19 and TRBJ2-1; perhaps TRBD2 as D (5 bases). CDR1 and CDR2 (germline): LNHDA, SQIVND (reference sequence). The V end lost 4 bases, the J end lost 5 bases, and 18 bases lay between the germline ends. This CDR3 region has 16 residues. CDR3 region: CASSTPELFSDNEQFF. For the CDR3, the DNA is TGTGCCAGTAGTACCCCCGAGCTTTTTAGCGACAATGAGCAGTTCTTC. The whole variable domain, filled in from reference TRBV19 and TRBJ2-1, reads DGGITQSPKYLFRKEGQNVTLSCEQNLNHDAMYWYRQDPGQGLRLIYYSQIVNDFQKGDIAEGYSVSREKKESFPLTVTSAQKNPTAFYLCASSTPELFSDNEQFFGPGTRLTVL.

The chain uses TRBV7-3 and TRBJ2-1; D is undetermined. The CDR3 contains 13 residues. The V and J ends lost 3 bases and 8 bases respectively, with 11 bases between them. Per germline, CDR1 SGHTA and CDR2 FQGTGA. CDR3 residues: CASSFTGVYEQFF. Written as DNA, the CDR3 is TGTGCCAGCAGCTTCACTGGGGTCTATGAGCAGTTCTTC.

In nucleotides, the CDR3 is TGTGCCAGTAGTATCTGGGGGGCTCCTGAAGCTTTCTTT. The encoded protein is CASSIWGAPEAFF. The chain is built from TRBV19 and TRBJ1-1; possibly TRBD1 for D (6 bases). The ends were cut back, 3 bases at V and 6 bases at J, with 11 bases in the middle. The length of the CDR3 is 13 residues. CDR1 LNHDA and CDR2 SQIVND come from the germline V gene (reference sequence).

The V call is TRBV27, the J call TRBJ2-7; no clear D. The CDR3 runs 13 residues. The germline V and J ends were trimmed by 2 bases and 4 bases, with 9 bases remaining between them. Per germline, CDR1 MNHEY and CDR2 SMNVEV (reference sequence). CDR3 amino acids: CASSLMVGYEQYF. CDR3 DNA sequence: TGTGCCAGCAGTTTAATGGTGGGTTACGAGCAGTACTTC.

The J gene is TRBJ2-2, the V gene TRBV7-9, with 10 bases identical to TRBD1. J was trimmed by 4 bases and V by 5 bases; bases with no gene match: 7. The CDR3 is 16 amino acids. CDR1 SEHNR and CDR2 FQNEAQ come from the germline V gene (reference sequence). The CDR3 protein is CASSPRTGGRTGELFF. Here the CDR3 DNA reads TGTGCCAGCAGCCCGCGGACAGGGGGTCGCACCGGGGAGCTGTTTTTT.

The chain joins TRBV7-6 to TRBJ2-1; 12 positions match TRBD2. V was clipped by 5 bases and J by 5 bases; unmatched bases: 7. This CDR3 is 16 amino acids long. Germline CDR1 reads SGHVS; CDR2 reads FNYEAQ. CDR3 residues: CASSAQLAGGHNEQFF. For the CDR3, the DNA is TGTGCCAGCAGCGCCCAACTAGCGGGAGGCCACAATGAGCAGTTCTTC.

The rearrangement uses TRBV19 and TRBJ1-2; 7 positions match TRBD1. CDR1 is LNHDA and CDR2 is SQIVND in the germline V gene (reference sequence). CDR3 size: 16 residues. V lost 7 bases and J lost 0; bases outside the gene matches: 11. CDR3 DNA: TGTGCCAGTACCCGAGGGCGTACAGGGGCTAACTATGGCTACACCTTC. Translated: CASTRGRTGANYGYTF.

V usage is TRBV4-3 and J usage is TRBJ2-7, with D perhaps matching TRBD1 (5 bases). CDR3 length: 16 amino acids. The V end lost 1 base, the J end lost 2 bases, and 15 bases lay between the germline ends. The germline gives CDR1 LGHNA, CDR2 YSLEER. The CDR3 nucleotides read TGCGCCAGCAGCCAAGCTCCAGGGAAGAGGACCTACGAGCAGTACTTC. Its protein is CASSQAPGKRTYEQYF.